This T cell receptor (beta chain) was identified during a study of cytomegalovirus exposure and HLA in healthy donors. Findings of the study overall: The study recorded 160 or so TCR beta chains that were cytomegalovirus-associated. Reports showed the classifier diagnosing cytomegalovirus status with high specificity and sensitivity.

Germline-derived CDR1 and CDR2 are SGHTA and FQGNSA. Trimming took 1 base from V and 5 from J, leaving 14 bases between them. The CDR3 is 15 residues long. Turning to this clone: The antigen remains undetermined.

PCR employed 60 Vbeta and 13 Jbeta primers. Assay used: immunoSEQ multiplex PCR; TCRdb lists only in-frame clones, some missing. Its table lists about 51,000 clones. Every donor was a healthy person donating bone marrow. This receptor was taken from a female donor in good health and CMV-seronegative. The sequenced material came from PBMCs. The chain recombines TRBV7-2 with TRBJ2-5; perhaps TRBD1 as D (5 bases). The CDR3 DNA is TGTGCCAGCAGCTTAGGAGTCTCTAGGGGCGAGACCCAGTACTTC. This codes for CASSLGVSRGETQYF.